These T cell receptor beta chains were read from a single sample in a study of precursors of human CD4 cytotoxic T cells. TCRdb analysed the reads with MiXCR anew, one entry per CDR3 protein. There are 400 to 500 distinct CDR3 sequences in the sample; approximately 20% occur only once, and 20% to 25% lies in the top ten. The source material was memory CD4+ T cells from blood (PBMCs). Receptors originate from a human donor in good health. The CDR3 runs from the conserved cysteine through the conserved F or W. Fields, in order: V gene, J gene, clone size, D gene, CDR3 protein, CDR3 DNA. A D gene is named only where the DNA matches it firmly. Some rows mark clone size as missing; the rest say once, few, many or name a class of expanded clone.

>TRBV11-2|TRBJ2-3|-|TRBD2
CASSQTSGAADTQYF
TGTGCCAGCAGCCAAACTAGCGGGGCTGCAGATACGCAGTATTTT
>TRBV29-1|TRBJ2-1|large|-
CSTGDTQFF
TGCAGCACTGGGGACACCCAGTTCTTC
>TRBV7-9|TRBJ2-1|-|TRBD2
CASSFFITSGNNEQFF
TGTGCCAGCAGCTTTTTTATAACTAGCGGGAACAATGAGCAGTTCTTC
>TRBV19|TRBJ2-1|once|-
CASSISPDGNEQFF
TGTGCCAGTAGTATTTCCCCAGACGGCAATGAGCAGTTCTTC
>TRBV12-3/TRBV12-4|TRBJ2-1|large|-
CASSPTTGGYNEQFF
TGTGCCAGCAGTCCGACTACAGGAGGCTACAATGAGCAGTTCTTC
>TRBV4-3|TRBJ2-7|-|-
CASSQDLRSEQYF
TGCGCCAGCAGCCAAGATCTAAGGTCTGAGCAGTACTTC
>TRBV3-1|TRBJ2-1|large|-
CASSQGYLDLNEQFF
TGTGCCAGCAGCCAAGGCTACCTAGACCTCAATGAGCAGTTCTTC
>TRBV12-3/TRBV12-4|TRBJ1-4|large|TRBD1
CASRSGTDEKLFF
TGTGCCAGCAGGTCCGGGACAGATGAAAAACTGTTTTTT
>TRBV5-1|TRBJ2-3|large|-
CASSLIPTDTQYF
TGCGCCAGCAGCTTGATCCCCACAGATACGCAGTATTTT
>TRBV9|TRBJ1-5|few|-
CASSGDGRGTQPQHF
TGTGCCAGCAGCGGGGATGGTAGGGGGACTCAGCCCCAGCATTTT
>TRBV5-1|TRBJ2-3|-|-
CASSLGLIDTQYF
TGCGCCAGCAGCTTAGGACTCATCGATACGCAGTATTTT
>TRBV3-1|TRBJ1-2|large|-
CASSQAAGREGYTF
TGTGCCAGCAGCCAAGCGGCGGGAAGGGAAGGCTACACCTTC
>TRBV4-3|TRBJ2-7|-|-
CASSQGLDNEQYF
TGCGCCAGCAGCCAAGGACTAGACAACGAGCAGTACTTC
>TRBV7-6|TRBJ2-3|large|-
CASRDSSTDTQYF
TGTGCCAGCAGGGATTCTAGCACAGATACGCAGTATTTT
>TRBV5-1|TRBJ2-5|-|TRBD2
CASSSSGLAGETQYF
TGCGCCAGCAGCTCCTCGGGACTAGCAGGAGAGACCCAGTACTTC
>TRBV3-1|TRBJ2-3|large|-
CASSLGPMSTDTQYF
TGTGCCAGCAGCCTCGGGCCTATGAGCACAGATACGCAGTATTTT
>TRBV20-1|TRBJ2-3|few|TRBD2
CSARAPSGGTDTQYF
TGCAGTGCTCGAGCCCCTAGCGGGGGCACAGATACGCAGTATTTT
>TRBV5-1|TRBJ2-1|-|-
CASSLGVDNEQFF
TGCGCCAGCAGCTTGGGAGTTGACAATGAGCAGTTCTTC
>TRBV7-2|TRBJ2-7|few|TRBD2
CASSLGGGSYEQYF
TGTGCCAGCAGCTTAGGGGGGGGTTCCTACGAGCAGTACTTC
>TRBV12-5|TRBJ1-5|-|-
CASGLVSPNQTQHF
TGTGCTAGTGGTTTGGTGAGCCCAAATCAGACCCAGCATTTT
>TRBV18|TRBJ2-3|few|-
CASSPRIWSEYTDTQYF
TGTGCCAGCTCACCACGGATTTGGTCAGAATACACAGATACGCAGTATTTT
>TRBV5-1|TRBJ1-2|-|TRBD1
CASSLDRGRVGYTF
TGCGCCAGCAGCCTCGACAGGGGGCGCGTAGGCTACACCTTC
>TRBV10-2|TRBJ1-2|-|TRBD1
CASSETGDDYGYTF
TGCGCCAGCAGTGAGACAGGGGATGACTATGGCTACACCTTC
>TRBV19|TRBJ2-3|hyperexpanded|TRBD1
CASSISRTGADTQYF
TGTGCCAGTAGTATCTCGAGGACAGGGGCAGATACGCAGTATTTT
>TRBV5-4|TRBJ2-5|few|-
CASSSPQETQYF
TGTGCCAGCAGCTCGCCGCAAGAGACCCAGTACTTC
>TRBV2|TRBJ2-4|hyperexpanded|TRBD2
CASVPPGGIQYF
TGTGCCAGCGTCCCCCCGGGAGGCATTCAGTACTTC
>TRBV20-1|TRBJ1-4|few|-
CSASAPSDLNEKLFF
TGCAGTGCTAGTGCCCCCTCCGACCTCAATGAAAAACTGTTTTTT
>TRBV5-1|TRBJ2-1|large|TRBD1
CASSLVTGGNNEQFF
TGCGCCAGCAGCTTGGTAACAGGGGGCAACAATGAGCAGTTCTTC
>TRBV3-1|TRBJ2-7|large|TRBD1
CASSQAIDRDPYEQYF
TGTGCCAGCAGCCAGGCCATCGACAGGGACCCCTACGAGCAGTACTTC
>TRBV7-2|TRBJ2-5|large|-
CASSRPAGQETQYF
TGTGCCAGCAGCCGGCCGGCAGGGCAAGAGACCCAGTACTTC
>TRBV7-2|TRBJ2-1|-|-
CASSSRGGAYNEQFF
TGTGCCAGCAGCAGCAGGGGGGGGGCCTACAATGAGCAGTTCTTC
>TRBV30|TRBJ2-6|-|-
CAWRTGTDNRANVLTF
TGTGCCTGGCGTACCGGGACCGACAACAGGGCCAACGTCCTGACTTTC
>TRBV12-3/TRBV12-4|TRBJ2-7|-|TRBD1
CASGRTGPSYEQYF
TGTGCCAGCGGACGGACAGGGCCATCCTACGAGCAGTACTTC
>TRBV4-3|TRBJ2-2|large|-
CASSQLLLSSYSGELFF
TGCGCCAGCAGCCAGCTACTCCTAAGTTCCTATTCAGGGGAGCTGTTTTTT
>TRBV11-1|TRBJ2-1|once|TRBD2
CASSSGTITTNEQFF
TGTGCCAGCAGCTCCGGGACTATTACCACTAATGAGCAGTTCTTC
>TRBV4-1|TRBJ2-1|large|TRBD1
CASSQAPWTGGRDEQFF
TGCGCCAGCAGCCAAGCCCCTTGGACAGGGGGGCGCGATGAGCAGTTCTTC
>TRBV20-1|TRBJ1-6|few|TRBD1
CSAPIDTGADSPLHF
TGCAGTGCCCCCATCGACACAGGGGCCGATTCACCCCTCCACTTT
>TRBV7-2|TRBJ2-1|-|TRBD2
CASSRRTSGGTQQFF
TGTGCCAGCAGCCGTAGGACTAGCGGGGGAACACAGCAGTTCTTC
>TRBV5-1|TRBJ2-7|large|-
CASRIAVSDEQYF
TGCGCCAGCCGGATAGCAGTTTCCGACGAGCAGTACTTC
>TRBV29-1|TRBJ1-4|large|-
CSAGRTNEKLFF
TGCAGCGCAGGGCGAACTAATGAAAAACTGTTTTTT
>TRBV4-3|TRBJ2-1|large|TRBD2
CASSQGGSGSTYNEQFF
TGCGCCAGCAGCCAAGGTGGTAGCGGGAGTACGTACAATGAGCAGTTCTTC
>TRBV6-5|TRBJ2-3|large|TRBD1
CASSRTGRTDTQYF
TGTGCCAGCAGTCGGACAGGGAGAACAGATACGCAGTATTTT
>TRBV25-1|TRBJ1-6|-|TRBD1
CASSALDRDGSPLHF
TGTGCCAGCAGTGCCCTTGACAGGGACGGTTCACCCCTCCACTTT
>TRBV18|TRBJ2-5|large|-
CASSLQRETQYF
TGTGCCAGCTCACTCCAGCGAGAGACCCAGTACTTC
>TRBV6-2/TRBV6-3|TRBJ2-1|few|-
CASSYSRLDYNEQFF
TGTGCCAGCAGTTACTCCAGACTAGACTACAATGAGCAGTTCTTC
>TRBV20-1|TRBJ2-3|-|-
CSVVNGGGTDTQYF
TGCAGTGTAGTTAATGGTGGCGGCACAGATACGCAGTATTTT
>TRBV12-5|TRBJ2-5|hyperexpanded|TRBD2
CASGRGAPVETQYF
TGTGCTAGTGGGCGGGGGGCGCCGGTAGAGACCCAGTACTTC
>TRBV10-3|TRBJ2-7|large|-
CAISEVRDQGEQYF
TGTGCCATCAGTGAGGTGCGGGACCAGGGGGAGCAGTACTTC
>TRBV5-1|TRBJ2-1|few|-
CASSFGGAIEAEQFF
TGCGCCAGCAGCTTTGGGGGGGCGATCGAAGCTGAGCAGTTCTTC
>TRBV5-1|TRBJ1-1|few|TRBD1
CASSLGDRGITEAFF
TGCGCCAGCAGCTTGGGGGACAGGGGCATCACTGAAGCTTTCTTT
>TRBV12-3/TRBV12-4|TRBJ2-7|-|-
CASTPSRREVKEQYF
TGTGCCAGCACCCCCAGCCGGAGGGAAGTGAAAGAGCAGTACTTC
>TRBV18|TRBJ1-1|-|-
CASSPRGRGSNTEAFF
TGTGCCAGCTCACCACGGGGGCGGGGGTCGAACACTGAAGCTTTCTTT
>TRBV20-1|TRBJ2-7|large|-
CSASTADRQVSYEQYF
TGCAGTGCTAGCACGGCCGACCGACAAGTCTCCTACGAGCAGTACTTC
>TRBV2|TRBJ1-4|-|-
CASSKGPWATNEKLFF
TGTGCCAGCAGTAAGGGACCCTGGGCAACTAATGAAAAACTGTTTTTT
>TRBV3-1|TRBJ2-1|large|-
CASSQPGYNEQFF
TGTGCCAGCAGCCAACCTGGATACAATGAGCAGTTCTTC
>TRBV3-1|TRBJ2-1|large|-
CASSHSGALNEQFF
TGTGCCAGCAGCCACTCAGGGGCCCTCAATGAGCAGTTCTTC
>TRBV5-1|TRBJ2-1|-|-
CASSLAGSYNEQFF
TGCGCCAGCAGCTTGGCCGGTTCCTACAATGAGCAGTTCTTC
>TRBV20-1|TRBJ2-3|-|TRBD2
CSANAVAGAKDTQYF
TGCAGTGCGAACGCCGTAGCGGGGGCGAAAGATACGCAGTATTTT
>TRBV30|TRBJ1-1|few|-
CAWTPNGVRGTEAFF
TGTGCCTGGACTCCAAATGGGGTTAGGGGGACTGAAGCTTTCTTT
>TRBV30|TRBJ2-2|few|-
CAWSVIFRRLSSTGELFF
TGTGCCTGGAGTGTAATCTTCCGCCGGTTGAGTTCAACCGGGGAGCTGTTTTTT